This T cell receptor beta chain emerged from a study of Graves' ophthalmopathy and Graves' hyperthyroidism. For repertoire sequencing, the TCR beta CDR3 regions were amplified from RNA transcripts. HTBI-primed RT-PCR formed the first round, and a multiplex PCR formed the second. Via MiXCR, TCRdb re-called the multiplex PCR reads, giving one row per CDR3 protein. The data show some 210,000 distinct CDR3 sequences, with roughly 29% seen just once and about 8.2% held by the top ten. This clonotype was seen at least ten times. CDR3 length equals 15 residues. V lost 3 bases and J lost 5, with 17 bases in between. Germline loops: CDR1 SGHDT, CDR2 YYEEEE.

Material for sequencing was peripheral blood. The receptor was isolated from a man in his forties or fifties with Graves' ophthalmopathy. The V and J genes are TRBV5-6 and TRBJ2-5, with D tentatively TRBD1 (6 bases). The CDR3: CASSSTNRVVETQYF. The CDR3 DNA reads TGTGCCAGCAGCTCAACGAACAGGGTTGTGGAGACCCAGTACTTC.